This T cell receptor beta chain was observed in a study of cytomegalovirus exposure and HLA in healthy donors (dated by TCRdb to 2016 to 2017). Turning to the overall study: An earlier analysis of 550 to 700 of the donors reported roughly 300 Gb of sequence data and approximately 110 million unique TCR beta sequences from some 180 million T cells. Approximately 330 gigabases of sequencing data and 70 million to 95 million unique TCR sequences made up an early release that covered several hundred HLA-typed donors. Of the 350 to 450 genotyped donors, 65% to 90% fell in the genetic ancestry cluster associated with self-reported Caucasian donors. The study was designed to test whether signatures of past pathogen exposure could be identified by cataloging public T cell receptors. The study used immunosequencing to profile the T cell repertoires of about 670 subjects and linked those repertoires to cytomegalovirus serostatus. Besides the first cohort of roughly 700 subjects, a separate validation cohort made up of over a hundred different subjects was used. High-throughput TCR immunosequencing, statistical association of individual TCRs with disease status, and machine learning were combined to predict cytomegalovirus infection status. A later analysis re-analyzed previously published TCR beta repertoires from approximately 700 donors and added high-resolution HLA genotyping to study TCR occurrence patterns. In the later analysis, no new phenotypic data were used to find candidate immune exposures; instead, reliance was placed on TCR beta sequences and their occurrence across donors. To decide whether each TCR beta V gene segment behaved as functional or pseudogenic, an earlier analysis of approximately 590 of the donors relied on high-throughput TCR beta sequencing. Alongside the repertoire data, information on donor age, sex, ethnicity and CMV serostatus was compiled. In a later genetic analysis, genome-wide SNP genotypes for about 55% of the roughly 670 donors were used, and that subset was treated as a discovery cohort. Every discovery cohort repertoire had been produced on one sequencing platform. Class I and class II HLA loci were covered by the typing at four-digit resolution. The number of donors typed differed by locus, with roughly 629-640 for A, B, C, DRB1 and DQB1, 522 for DQA1, 600 to 610 for DPA1, and around 450 for DPB1. Because of strong linkage in the cohort, a handful of DR-DQ haplotypes were treated as single units for association and clustering. Among 300 to 500 genotyped donors of the cohort, an average of roughly 230,000 unique TCR beta nucleotide sequences was sequenced per donor, of which about 19% were non-productive.

The cohort consisted of 600 to 750 healthy bone marrow donors. All cohort members were sampled while nominally healthy, although unrecorded immune exposures were likely present. Of the roughly 700 cohort members, around 290 had a positive CMV serostatus and 350 to 450 had a negative one, while no CMV serostatus was recorded for the donor. A peripheral blood sample was provided by each donor, and peripheral blood mononuclear cells were used for TCR beta sequencing. The Qiagen DNeasy Blood Extraction Kit was used to extract genomic DNA from the blood cell samples. The library was obtained by the immunoSEQ multiplex PCR assay. For the multiplex PCR, a mixture combining 60 forward primers for TCR Vbeta segments and 13 reverse primers for TCR Jbeta segments was used. Amplification of the CDR3 region of rearranged TCR beta genes was performed with a multiplex PCR assay on genomic DNA. The Illumina HiSeq System was used to sequence the amplified TCR beta libraries as 87-base-pair reads. Under the source paper's analysis protocol: In a later analysis, 70 million to 95 million unique TCR beta chains were counted across the approximately 620 repertoires, and around 10 million of these chains were shared by at least two donors. Raw reads were error-corrected and collapsed into unique sequences by a nearest-neighbor algorithm in which closely related sequences were merged to remove PCR and sequencing errors. CDR3 sequences were aligned to IMGT reference sequences to assign V, D and J gene segments. For a sequence to be retained, a match of at least six nucleotides to both a V gene segment and a J gene segment was required. Rearrangements were called productive when the CDR3 lacked stop codons and stayed in frame with V and J; all others were non-productive. CDR3 was defined according to IMGT convention as the region running from the second conserved V-encoded cysteine to the conserved J-encoded phenylalanine. Sequences without an unambiguous match to a single V gene segment were excluded from the earlier analysis of about 640 of the donors. In an earlier analysis of around 590 of the donors, a V segment was called functional when productive rearrangements were above 56.7%, and segregating when the standard deviation between donors exceeded 5%. To diagnose cytomegalovirus status from the catalog of TCR beta chain sequences, a statistical classification framework was built. V and J gene assignment, in a later analysis, came from comparing TCR nucleotide sequences with IMGT/GENE-DB human TR gene sequences. The TCRdist pipeline was used in a later analysis to assign CDR3 sequences and most-parsimonious VDJ recombination scenarios. In a later analysis, each TCR beta chain was defined by its CDR3 amino acid sequence together with its V-gene family, and reads lacking a unique V-gene family were excluded. In a later analysis, approximately 590 highly shared, low-generation-probability nucleotide sequences were removed to address suspected cross-contamination and a sequencing artifact. For each public chain, a later analysis derived a clonal expansion index from normalized ranks of inferred template counts within each repertoire. In a later analysis, generation probabilities were computed with a VDJ recombination model fitted to out-of-frame rearrangements, and the resulting probabilities were checked against IGoR. In a later analysis, hypergeometric tests were used to score TCR-TCR, TCR-HLA and TCR-CMV co-occurrence, with a repertoire-size bias correction applied to TCR pairs. To estimate false discovery rates, a later analysis permuted the HLA or CMV assignments 20 times. In a later analysis, co-occurring TCRs were grouped using DBSCAN, and TCRdist sequence similarity was added for clustering within HLA-allele-positive subsets. Repertoires with fewer than 30,000 or more than 120,000 public chains, plus five repertoires with anomalous nucleotide sharing, were excluded from co-occurrence clustering. TCRdb took this table from immuneACCESS and kept in-frame rearrangements with V and J called. Such tables lack part of the clones; where checked against another copy, unresolved V genes explain under half of the gap, and the rest is unexplained. D and trimming were read from the DNA, whereas the V and J calls and clone size are those reported in that table. The sample contains about 130,000 clones, around 73% of them found a single time. Jointly, the top ten make up 2.5% to 3% of the sample.

Looking up the germline V gene yields CDR1 SGHAT and CDR2 FQNNGV. V loses 4 bases at its end and J loses 3 bases; junction bases beyond the gene matches: 4. Counted from cysteine to phenylalanine, this CDR3 has 16 amino acids. Of all the DNA, just the CDR3 is kept, 48 bases in frame from base 1. Regarding this clone: Its antigen is not yet known. Nothing much larger sits one base from this clone, and base qualities are not available. Other DNA sequences in this sample translate to the same CDR3.

Broader findings and caveats from the paper: The authors suggested that the approach could potentially be generalized to other disease states and immunological phenotypes. In an earlier analysis of approximately 590 of the donors, most TCR beta V segments appeared in productive rearrangements about 87% or about 30% of the time, broadly matching IMGT annotations. Most CMV-associated TCR beta chains appeared to be HLA-restricted in a later analysis, and the HLA associations seemed to be driven largely by CMV exposure. The 87-base-pair reads could not distinguish some IMGT-functional V segments, including TRBV6-2 and TRBV6-3, so those segments were excluded. In a later analysis, HLA-associated TCR beta chains showed more clonal expansion and lower generation probabilities than non-associated chains that were equally common. In a later analysis, the rate of TCR association differed among HLA loci, with DRB1 alleles having the most associated TCRs and HLA-C alleles having the fewest. Because HLA typing was unavailable for some donors at each locus, only the typed subset was used in association tests. Linkage disequilibrium might explain the correlated functional status among segregating V segments, but an unknown experimental factor could not be excluded. Assigning TCR associations to individual alleles was difficult when HLA alleles, especially DR and DQ, strongly co-occurred. In a later genetic analysis, a missense DCLRE1C variant was associated with V-gene and J-gene trimming of TCR beta chains, and the association was replicated in an independent cohort. Cytomegalovirus status was reported to be diagnosed by the classifier with high specificity and sensitivity in both the original and validation cohorts. A further reported finding was that TCR beta sequences accurately predicted the HLA-A and HLA-B alleles for most subjects in the first cohort. In this cohort, only TCR beta chains were sequenced, and detectable features were limited by the absence of alpha or paired-chain data. Because counts were too low, fewer than 20 rarely observed V segments, including chromosome 9 orphons, were excluded from the earlier analysis of 587 of the donors. Most TCR sequences were observed very rarely across donors, whereas some public TCRs were present in many individuals. The only immune exposure information available for the cohort was CMV serostatus. In vitro tests confirmed that a few of the cytomegalovirus-associated TCR beta chains recognize cytomegalovirus antigens. A cluster of highly shared sequence variants was judged likely to be a technical artifact of the sequencing pipeline. Compared with the approximately 600-donor mean, donors in an Asian-associated ancestry cluster had fewer N-insertions in productive TCRs, according to a later genetic analysis. The presence/absence analyses assumed that sequencing depth was roughly uniform across donors, and that assumption may not be true. A later analysis reported that several top co-occurrence clusters appeared linked to parvovirus B19, influenza, CMV and Epstein-Barr virus. In a later analysis, around 15,000 TCR beta sequences were associated with specific HLA alleles at a false discovery rate of 0.05. A total of 150 or so TCR beta chains were listed by the study as associated with cytomegalovirus.

This TCR derives from a human donor in good health. Material: PBMCs. Here the chain combines TRBV11-2 and TRBJ2-3, and TRBD2 aligns with 13 junction nucleotides. Here is the DNA: TGTGCCAGCAGCTCACCGGGACTAGCGGGGACAGATACGCAGTATTTT. Its protein is CASSSPGLAGTDTQYF.